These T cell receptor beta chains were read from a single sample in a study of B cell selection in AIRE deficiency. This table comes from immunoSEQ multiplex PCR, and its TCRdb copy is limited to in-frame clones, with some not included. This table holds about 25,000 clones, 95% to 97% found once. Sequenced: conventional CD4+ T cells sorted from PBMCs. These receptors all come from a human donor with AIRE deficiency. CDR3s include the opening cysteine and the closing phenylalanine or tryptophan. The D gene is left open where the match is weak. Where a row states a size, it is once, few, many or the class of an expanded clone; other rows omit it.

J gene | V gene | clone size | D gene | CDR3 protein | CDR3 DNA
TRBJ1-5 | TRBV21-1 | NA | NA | CASSKREGSGNQPQHF | TGTGCCAGCAGCAAAAGGGAGGGTTCCGGCAATCAGCCCCAGCATTTT
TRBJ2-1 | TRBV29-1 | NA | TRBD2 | CSVVAGGVGDEQFF | TGCAGCGTTGTAGCGGGAGGTGTTGGGGATGAGCAGTTCTTC
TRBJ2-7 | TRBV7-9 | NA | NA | CASSLDWGEQYF | TGTGCCAGCAGCTTAGATTGGGGTGAGCAGTACTTC
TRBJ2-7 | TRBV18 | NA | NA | CASSLTSRIGGQNEQYF | TGTGCCAGCTCACTTACTAGTAGGATTGGAGGTCAAAACGAGCAGTACTTC
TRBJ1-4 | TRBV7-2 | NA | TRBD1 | CASSPRRDRGGEKLFF | TGTGCCAGCAGCCCACGACGGGACAGGGGGGGTGAAAAACTGTTTTTT
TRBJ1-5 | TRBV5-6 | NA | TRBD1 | CASSPGTAGQPQHF | TGTGCCAGCAGCCCCGGGACAGCGGGTCAGCCCCAGCATTTT
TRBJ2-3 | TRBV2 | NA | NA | CATHRYREPDADTQYF | TGTGCCACCCACCGGTACAGGGAACCCGATGCAGATACGCAGTATTTT
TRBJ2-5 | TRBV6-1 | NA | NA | CASSELTAETQYF | TGTGCCAGCAGTGAATTGACCGCGGAGACCCAGTACTTC
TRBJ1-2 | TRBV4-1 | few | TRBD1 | CASGSFTGDYGYTF | TGCGCCAGCGGATCTTTTACAGGGGACTATGGCTACACCTTC
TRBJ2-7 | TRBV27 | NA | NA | CASSLRGGTYEQYF | TGTGCCAGCAGTTTACGGGGAGGCACCTACGAGCAGTACTTC
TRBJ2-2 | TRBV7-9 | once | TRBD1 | CASTKRGQGYTGELFF | TGTGCCAGCACCAAGAGGGGACAGGGGTACACCGGGGAGCTGTTTTTT
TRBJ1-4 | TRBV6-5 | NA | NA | CASSYAIRDGKEKLFF | TGTGCCAGCAGTTACGCGATCAGGGATGGGAAGGAAAAACTGTTTTTT
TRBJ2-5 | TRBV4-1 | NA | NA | CASSQDRGQETQYF | TGCGCCAGCAGCCAAGATCGCGGCCAAGAGACCCAGTACTTC
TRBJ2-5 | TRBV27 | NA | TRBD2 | CASSSGLAGVNLRETQYF | TGTGCCAGCAGTTCTGGACTAGCGGGAGTCAACCTGAGAGAGACCCAGTACTTC
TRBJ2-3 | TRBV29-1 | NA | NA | CSVEVRVSDNTQYF | TGCAGCGTTGAAGTCCGAGTATCTGACAATACGCAGTATTTT
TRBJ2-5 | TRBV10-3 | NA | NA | CAISATGFQETQYF | TGTGCCATCAGTGCGACAGGATTTCAAGAGACCCAGTACTTC
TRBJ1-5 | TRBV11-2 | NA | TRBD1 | CASSFTRDRTNQPQHF | TGTGCCAGCAGCTTTACACGGGACAGAACAAATCAGCCCCAGCATTTT
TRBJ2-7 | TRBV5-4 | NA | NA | CASSLAADHPSYEQYF | TGTGCCAGCAGCTTGGCGGCGGACCATCCATCCTACGAGCAGTACTTC
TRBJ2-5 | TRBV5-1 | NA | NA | CASSLGQGGPIETQYF | TGCGCCAGCAGCTTGGGGCAGGGGGGACCCATAGAGACCCAGTACTTC
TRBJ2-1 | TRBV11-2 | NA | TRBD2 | CASSRAGPRTDEQFF | TGTGCCAGCAGCCGAGCGGGGCCCCGGACGGATGAGCAGTTCTTC
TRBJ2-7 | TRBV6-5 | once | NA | CASSYGHHYEQYF | TGTGCCAGCAGTTACGGACACCACTACGAGCAGTACTTC
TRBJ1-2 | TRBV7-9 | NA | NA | CASSFTAVRDHDGYTF | TGTGCCAGCAGCTTCACCGCGGTTAGGGACCACGATGGCTACACCTTC
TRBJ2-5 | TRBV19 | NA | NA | CASRGRGTSFETQYF | TGTGCCAGTAGGGGTAGGGGAACTAGCTTCGAGACCCAGTACTTC
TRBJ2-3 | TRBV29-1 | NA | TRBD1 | CSVRRSGTGQDTQYF | TGCAGCGTAAGAAGGTCCGGGACAGGGCAAGATACGCAGTATTTT
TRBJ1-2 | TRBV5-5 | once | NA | CASSLVLWEGRLGYTF | TGTGCCAGCAGCTTGGTGCTGTGGGAAGGGAGATTAGGCTACACCTTC
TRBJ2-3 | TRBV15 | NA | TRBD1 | CATSRGTGGRDTQYF | TGTGCCACCAGTAGGGGGACAGGGGGCAGGGATACGCAGTATTTT
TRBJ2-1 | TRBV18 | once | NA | CASSPTSNEQFF | TGTGCCAGCTCACCAACTTCCAATGAGCAGTTCTTC